This T cell receptor (beta chain) comes out of a study of CXCR3-negative and CXCR3-positive naive CD8 T cells. Study-level information: Roughly 1.5 +/- 0.3 million TRB reads came from each library, giving around 130 million in total. The study, taken as a whole, reports: CXCR3-expressing naive cells carried TRB CDR3s more hydrophobic than those of CXCR3-negative naive cells. In both naive subsets diversity was comparably high, whereas memory CD8+ cells showed much lower diversity. The naive subsets expressed comparable surface CD5, and the authors inferred TCR strength from TRB CDR3 properties.

The authors gated naive CD8+ T cells as CD45RO-CCR7+CD27+CD95-. The germline V gene encodes CDR1 MGHDK and CDR2 SYGVNS. CDR3 size: 15 residues. Regarding this clonotype: The antigen is not known.

Carrying UMI labels, the TRB cDNA libraries were prepared through 5' RACE. TCRdb re-called the 5' RACE reads; every CDR3 protein appears as one record, without DNA. Across roughly 93,000 distinct CDR3 sequences, the top ten clones capture 1.1% of the sample. The rearrangement links TRBV25-1 to TRBJ1-2; TCRdb picks TRBD1, but there is no DNA to check that call. Sequences were obtained from naive CXCR3+ CD8+ T cells from blood. This sample's subset: CD45RO-CCR7+CD27+CD95- naive CD8+ T cells expressing CXCR3 (TNR3+). This receptor was identified in a human donor in good health. Some clones in this sample may be carry-over from other donors' samples. The CDR3 loop is CASSELGDRGRGYTF.